The present entry profiles one T cell receptor beta chain with its context. What antigen it recognizes has not been identified. Base qualities are missing; no much larger clone stands one base away. The collaborating institutions used their own protocols to collect whole blood in K2EDTA tubes. For TCRbeta analysis, collaborator samples were shipped as frozen whole blood, as isolated PBMCs, or as DNA extracted from either sample type. The V end loses 4 bases and the J end loses 7 bases, and a stretch of 5 bases separates them. The CDR3 spans 12 residues, from the cysteine through the phenylalanine. Only the CDR3 DNA stays, 36 bases, in frame from base 1. Sequences LGHDT (CDR1) and YNNKEL (CDR2) are obtained from the germline V gene (reference sequence). These data originate in a study of blood T cell repertoires in COVID-19 (TCRdb year 2020). About the investigation overall: Samples covering the acute and convalescent phases of COVID-19 were provided by collaborators in the United States, Italy and Spain. The prospective study material was composed of cDNA or gDNA derived from T cells, B-cell-depleted T cells, or PBMCs. Deeply sampled blood TCRbeta repertoires from subjects exposed to, actively infected with, or recovered from COVID-19 were included in the dataset. The repertoires were released in a freely available public database meant as a resource for research on the immune response to SARS-CoV-2. The samples were drawn from the first 160 participants of the ongoing ImmuneRACE study and from more than 1,000 subjects provided by 6 global collaborators. Sample metadata almost always included a de-identified subject ID, COVID-19 status, age in years and sex. HLA class I and class II types, where available, came from metadata supplied by the sample provider rather than from assay-based typing. Summary of the overall study and its limitations: How much clinical and demographic metadata was included differed by source and by participant, and the metadata was provided uncurated.

TCRbeta CDR3 regions were amplified from genomic DNA by means of the immunoSEQ Assay, a bias-controlled multiplex PCR. Per the original workflow: Within the assay, amplification of reference gene primers was used to estimate how many nucleated cells each sample contained. To quantify the absolute abundance of each unique TCRbeta CDR3 rearrangement, sequence reads were collapsed and filtered. For each sample, productive Simpson clonality was calculated as the square root of Simpson's diversity index over productive rearrangements. Imported from immuneACCESS, the table was reduced by TCRdb to in-frame sequences with V and J called. These copies leave out some clones; in studies compared against another copy, an unresolved V gene accounts for under half, and the cause of the remainder is not known. V, J and clone size reflect that table, while D and trimming were determined from the DNA. The sample profile shows 29,000 or so clones; approximately 84% of them were found once. The ten most abundant clones make up roughly 9.8% of the sample.

The clonotype originates from a man aged 80 or over with active COVID-19. Sequenced: peripheral blood. The sequence joins TRBV3-1 (or the pseudogene TRBV3-2) to TRBJ1-6; there is no confident call for the D gene. The CDR3 is CASSLMNSPLHF. DNA sequence: TGTGCCAGCAGCCTCATGAATTCACCCCTCCACTTT.